The sequence of this T cell receptor (beta chain) was determined in a study of vaccination and CD4 T cells after COVID-19. Overall study: The convalescent population consisted of six males and four females, two of whom were of Hispanic ethnicity. Each person enrolled got two BNT162b2 or mRNA-1273 vaccine doses.

Germline CDR1 is SNHLY and CDR2 is FYNNEI. V lost 8 bases, J lost 1 base, and 6 bases stayed unmatched. The CDR3 spans 14 residues. Turning to this clonotype: The antigen is undetermined.

Oncomine TCR Beta short-read sequencing was applied to DNA from cultured CD4+ T cells. TCRdb passed the PCR reads through MiXCR, listing each CDR3 protein once. The data hold approximately 11,000 distinct CDR3 sequences, with 64% observed a single time. The sample's treatment: 10-day PBMC culture with coronavirus spike peptide pools or control peptides (ViraFEST assay). T cells were expanded with peptide pools, and expanded clonotypes were identified by TCR sequencing. Fresh replacement IL-2 medium substituted for half the medium on days 3 and 7. This receptor was obtained from a human donor who had recovered from COVID-19. The sample consisted of CD4+ T cells from blood, cultured in vitro. The rearrangement links TRBV2 to TRBJ2-7; 9 bases are a match to TRBD1. CDR3 loop: CASVGTGTSYEQYF. For the CDR3, the DNA is TGTGCCAGCGTAGGGACAGGGACGTCCTACGAGCAGTACTTC.